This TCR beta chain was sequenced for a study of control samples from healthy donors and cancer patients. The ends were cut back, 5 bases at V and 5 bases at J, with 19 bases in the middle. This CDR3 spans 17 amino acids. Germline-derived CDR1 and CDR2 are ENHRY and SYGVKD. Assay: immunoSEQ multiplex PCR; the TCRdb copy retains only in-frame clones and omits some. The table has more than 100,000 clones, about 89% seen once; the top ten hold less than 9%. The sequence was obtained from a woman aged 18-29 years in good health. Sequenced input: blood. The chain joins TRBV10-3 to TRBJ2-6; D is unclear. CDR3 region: CAISSSPCQSRANVLTF. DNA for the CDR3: TGTGCCATCAGTTCCAGCCCCTGTCAAAGTCGGGCCAACGTCCTGACTTTC.